Presented here are 21 T cell receptor beta chains from one specimen sequenced in a study of T cell responses to AZD1222 COVID-19 vaccine. Clones were read by immunoSEQ multiplex PCR, and TCRdb kept only the in-frame ones, dropping some. Found here are some 150,000 clones, about 87% of them singletons; the top ten hold under 2.5%. Sequences were derived from peripheral blood, sampled on day 0 of AZD1222 vaccination. The receptors were gathered from an adult in good health.

This chain links TRBV19 with TRBJ1-3; D gene unclear. Germline CDR1 is LNHDA and CDR2 is SQIVND (reference sequence). V lost 3 bases and J 6 bases, leaving 12 bases between the germline ends. CDR3 length equals 14 residues. The CDR3 coding sequence is TGTGCCAGTAGTATGGCGTTACGGCAAAACACCATATATTTT. It encodes CASSMALRQNTIYF.

J is TRBJ2-7 and V is TRBV27; 13 bases map to TRBD2. Trimming cost V 5 bases and J 4 bases; bases outside gene matches: 5. Germline V gene lookup returns CDR1 MNHEY and CDR2 SMNVEV (reference sequence). CDR3 length: 15 amino acids. CDR3 DNA sequence: TGTGCCAGCAGTGCGGGACTAGCGGGGAGATACGAGCAGTACTTC. Its translation: CASSAGLAGRYEQYF.

The chain combines TRBV6-5 with TRBJ1-2; D gene unclear. V lost 11 bases, J lost 3 bases, and 10 bases lay in between. The CDR3 has 11 amino acids. Per germline, CDR1 MNHEY and CDR2 SVGAGI. CDR3 DNA: TGTGCCTCCAGGAGCTACTATGGCTACACCTTC. Translated, it gives CASRSYYGYTF.

The count of this clone is one. The chain uses TRBV11-1 and TRBJ2-7; no clear D. The germline V and J ends were trimmed by 3 bases and 3 bases, with 9 bases remaining between them. The CDR3 spans 13 residues. Germline V CDR1 and CDR2: SGHAT, FQDESV (reference sequence). In DNA form, the CDR3 reads TGTGCCAGCAGCTTCGAGGACGGCTACGAGCAGTACTTC. This codes for CASSFEDGYEQYF.

This chain connects TRBV29-1 to TRBJ1-1; D not resolved. This CDR3 contains 13 residues. V lost 8 bases, J lost 0 bases, and 13 bases lay in between. Germline-derived CDR1 and CDR2 are SQVTM and ANQGSEA. The CDR3 protein is CSTEGDLNTEAFF. The CDR3 DNA is TGCAGCACCGAGGGAGACCTGAACACTGAAGCTTTCTTT.

The chain combines TRBV7-2 with TRBJ1-2; unclear D gene. The V gene lost 2 bases and the J gene lost 8 bases, with 12 bases spanning the gap. Germline loops: CDR1 SGHTA, CDR2 FQGNSA. This CDR3 is 13 amino acids long. CDR3 amino acids: CASSLRDTMGYTF. CDR3 in DNA: TGTGCCAGCAGCTTAAGGGATACTATGGGCTACACCTTC.

The chain recombines TRBV19 with TRBJ2-2; the D call may be TRBD1 or TRBD2 (5 bases each). CDR1 and CDR2 from the germline V gene are LNHDA and SQIVND (reference sequence). Trimming shortened V by 7 bases and J by 0 bases, and 15 bases separated the two germline ends. The CDR3 contains 16 residues. Written as DNA, the CDR3 is TGTGCCAGTACCATGACGGGGCCTCCGAACACCGGGGAGCTGTTTTTT. Its protein is CASTMTGPPNTGELFF.

V and J are TRBV19 and TRBJ1-2, with 8 bases that match TRBD1. Germline CDR1 LNHDA, CDR2 SQIVND (reference sequence). Germline trimming cut 5 bases from V and 4 bases from J; bases unmatched to any gene: 9. The CDR3 has 15 amino acids. The CDR3 DNA is TGTGCCAGTAGTCCACGGACAGGGTCGTCCTATGGCTACACCTTC. It codes for CASSPRTGSSYGYTF.

This chain's CDR3 is CSVEVVSGDTNHSTDTQYF. DNA of the CDR3: TGCAGCGTTGAAGTGGTTAGCGGGGACACCAACCATAGCACAGATACGCAGTATTTT. The chain joins TRBV29-1 to TRBJ2-3; 8 nucleotides line up with TRBD2. Germline values: CDR1 SQVTM, CDR2 ANQGSEA. This CDR3 has 19 residues. The junction had 15 bases not matched to a gene; V was cut back by 1 base and J by 0 bases.

This clone is a singleton in its sample. The chain recombines TRBV4-3 with TRBJ2-7; D unresolved. From germline, CDR1 is LGHNA and CDR2 YSLEER. The CDR3 spans 15 residues. V shed 0 bases and J shed 3 bases, with 12 bases lying between them. As DNA, the CDR3 is TGCGCCAGCAGCCAAGAGGTCGCCGGAGTCTACGAGCAGTACTTC. It translates to CASSQEVAGVYEQYF.

The chain is built from TRBV12-5 and TRBJ1-1; no definite D call. Germline V gene data show CDR1 as LGHNT and CDR2 as FRNRAP. Trimming shortened V by 9 bases and J by 0 bases, and 11 bases separated the two germline ends. The CDR3 sequence is 13 residues long. CDR3 coding DNA: TGTGCTAGCGCCATTGAGTTGAACACTGAAGCTTTCTTT. Residues: CASAIELNTEAFF.

Regarding this clone: Germline is not matched at one junction end, which may reflect a read error. The chain employs TRBV11-2 and TRBJ1-2; D gene unclear. Germline CDR1 and CDR2: SGHAT and FQNNGV. The CDR3 is made up of 14 amino acids. The CDR3 protein is CASSLSVGLYGHTF. The CDR3 nucleotides read TGTGCCAGCAGCTTAAGTGTAGGGTTATATGGCCACACCTTC.

The chain carries TRBV4-2 and TRBJ1-3, with a tentative D call TRBD1 (6 bases). The CDR3 covers 16 residues. V dropped 3 bases and J dropped 4 bases, with 16 bases sitting between them. Germline V CDR1 and CDR2: LGHNA, YNFKEQ. CDR3 nucleotides: TGTGCCAGCAGCCACTCATCGGCAGGGGAGGGAAACACCATATATTTT. Protein product: CASSHSSAGEGNTIYF.

In this sample, this clone turned up once. This sequence joins TRBV15 and TRBJ2-7; 8 nucleotides align to TRBD2. Germline CDR1 reads LNHNV; CDR2 reads YYDKDF (reference sequence). Trimming at V came to 1 base and at J to 1 base, leaving 3 bases not matched to a gene. This CDR3 spans 15 amino acids. CDR3 residues: CATSRGTGGSYEQYF. CDR3 coding DNA: TGTGCCACCAGCAGAGGAACGGGAGGGTCCTACGAGCAGTACTTC. Combining the CDR3 with reference TRBV15 and TRBJ2-7 gives the whole variable domain DAMVIQNPRYQVTQFGKPVTLSCSQTLNHNVMYWYQQKSSQAPKLLFHYYDKDFNNEADTPDNFQSRRPNTSFCFLDIRSPGLGDTAMYLCATSRGTGGSYEQYFGPGTRLTVT.

The V and J genes are TRBV18 and TRBJ1-1, with unresolved D. The CDR3 runs 15 residues. Trimming left V 0 bases short and J 5 bases short, with 13 bases between. Germline assignment: CDR1 KGHSH and CDR2 LQKENI. CDR3 region: CASSPPAGLGTEAFF. Here the CDR3 DNA reads TGTGCCAGCTCACCACCGGCCGGGTTGGGAACTGAAGCTTTCTTT.

The rearrangement joins TRBV28 to TRBJ1-4, with 7 bases that match TRBD1. CDR1 and CDR2 from the germline V gene are MDHEN and SYDVKM. V gave up 3 bases and J gave up 8 bases; unmatched junction bases: 9. The CDR3 spans 15 residues. Here the CDR3 DNA reads TGTGCCAGCAGTTTGGCGGCAGGGGGGGACGAAAAACTGTTTTTT. The encoded protein is CASSLAAGGDEKLFF.

V gene TRBV29-1 combines with J gene TRBJ2-3; 10 bases map to TRBD1. The germline gives CDR1 SQVTM, CDR2 ANQGSEA. The CDR3 consists of 16 residues. V trimming: 8 bases; J trimming: 3 bases; junction bases outside the gene matches: 14. The CDR3 here is CSLSGTGEFGTDTQYF. The DNA of the CDR3 is TGCAGCCTTTCCGGGACAGGGGAGTTCGGGACAGATACGCAGTATTTT.

This clone was counted between two and nine times. The chain recombines TRBV2 with TRBJ2-2; 8 positions match TRBD1. The CDR3 loop spans 15 amino acids. Per the germline V gene, CDR1 is SNHLY and CDR2 is FYNNEI. J gave up 5 bases and V 7 bases, and 9 bases lay outside the gene matches. CDR3 DNA sequence: TGTGCCAGCACCCCCGGACAGGGTTTTACCGGGGAGCTGTTTTTT. Its protein product is CASTPGQGFTGELFF.

This chain joins TRBV5-6 and TRBJ1-2; D is possibly TRBD1 (5 bases). The CDR3 loop spans 13 amino acids. In germline, CDR1 is SGHDT, CDR2 YYEEEE. Trimming cost V 0 bases and J 5 bases, with 8 bases left between them. DNA for the CDR3: TGTGCCAGCAGCTTGGCGGGGGAATATGGCTACACCTTC. It encodes CASSLAGEYGYTF.

This clone appeared a few times. The chain has TRBV27 and TRBJ2-1; TRBD1 or TRBD2 may be the D gene (6 bases each). Trimming took off 6 bases at V and 8 bases at J, with 23 bases between the two ends. The CDR3 sequence is 16 residues long. Germline CDR1 is MNHEY and CDR2 is SMNVEV (reference sequence). CDR3 loop: CASSPPRGRNADEQFF. The CDR3 region has the DNA TGTGCCAGCAGCCCCCCTAGGGGGAGGAATGCGGATGAGCAGTTCTTC.

The chain uses TRBV4-3 and TRBJ2-1; no firm D call. V was cut by 0 bases and J by 1 base, with 7 bases left in between. The germline V gene has CDR1 LGHNA and CDR2 YSLEER. The CDR3 consists of 15 residues. The CDR3 DNA reads TGCGCCAGCAGCCAAGATGATGTTTCCTACAATGAGCAGTTCTTC. This codes for CASSQDDVSYNEQFF.